Below, 2 T cell receptor beta chains from the same sample are listed, as sequenced in a study of CD8 T cells in ankylosing spondylitis. Whole-study findings and limits: It appeared that ankylosing spondylitis blood was characterized by a TCR beta motif of about 8 highly homologous variants.

Antigens for these TCRs are unknown. TCRdb reanalysed the 5' RACE reads using MiXCR and keeps one entry per CDR3 protein. The top ten hold approximately 0.97% of the sample, which has approximately 440,000 distinct CDR3 sequences, roughly 18% seen once. The sequenced material came from blood, either unsorted or a sorted T cell fraction (not recorded which). The source of these receptors is a male donor with ankylosing spondylitis.

This clonotype was detected ten times or more. The chain combines TRBV6-5 with TRBJ2-5, with a weak D call TRBD1 (5 bases). Trimming pared 0 bases from V and 3 bases from J, leaving 14 bases between. This CDR3 comprises 16 residues. Germline V CDR1 and CDR2: MNHEY, SVGAGI. CDR3 in amino acids: CASSYSFRTTEETQYF. As DNA, the CDR3 is TGTGCCAGCAGTTACTCGTTTAGGACAACAGAAGAGACCCAGTACTTC.

This chain connects TRBV6-5 to TRBJ2-7; 8 bases match TRBD2. The CDR3 extends over 13 amino acids. With V trimmed by 2 bases and J by 3 bases, 0 bases remained unmatched. CDR1 MNHEY and CDR2 SVGAGI come from the germline V gene. The CDR3 protein is CASSYRGGYEQYF. CDR3 DNA: TGTGCCAGCAGTTACCGGGGGGGCTACGAGCAGTACTTC.